The 11 T cell receptor beta chains presented below share a single source sample, sequenced in a study of T-cell reconstitution after alpha-beta-depleted transplantation in children. Unique molecular identifiers were used to barcode this TCRbeta library. From the PCR reads, TCRdb called clonotypes with MiXCR, one entry per CDR3 protein. The table lists 300,000 to 400,000 distinct CDR3 sequences, 20% to 30% of them singletons. This sample comprised PBMCs, mostly from graft donor cells, obtained 180 days after TCRalphabeta/CD19-depleted stem cell transplant. Every receptor here comes from a male patient between 5 and 17 years old who had a stem cell transplant for acute lymphoblastic leukemia, so the T cells may come from the graft donor.

In its sample, this clonotype was seen a few times. The rearrangement uses TRBV7-8 and TRBJ1-5; D remains ambiguous. Germline CDR1 reads SGHVS; CDR2 reads FQNEAQ. V lost 1 base to trimming and J lost 3 bases, with 7 bases between them. This CDR3 is 14 amino acids long. Here the CDR3 reads CASSLGAFNQPQHF. CDR3 nucleotide sequence: TGTGCCAGCAGCTTAGGGGCATTCAATCAGCCCCAGCATTTT.

The chain uses TRBV3-1 and TRBJ2-7; D gene unclear. Per germline, CDR1 LGHDT and CDR2 YNNKEL (reference sequence). This CDR3 region has 11 residues. V was clipped by 2 bases and J by 8 bases, with 7 bases between them. CDR3 nucleotide sequence: TGTGCCAGCAGCCAATCTAATCAGCAGTACTTC. Residues: CASSQSNQQYF.

This clonotype was picked up a small number of times. The chain has TRBV6-5 and TRBJ2-3, with D uncertain. The CDR3 sequence is 14 residues long. Trimming removed 8 bases at V and 5 bases at J, with 17 bases between. Per germline, CDR1 MNHEY and CDR2 SVGAGI. CDR3 amino acids: CASGHSYTRDTQYF. Written as DNA, the CDR3 is TGTGCCAGCGGTCACAGTTACACACGAGATACGCAGTATTTT.

J is TRBJ1-5 and V is TRBV2; unclear D gene. This CDR3 has 17 residues. V was trimmed by 7 bases and J by 2 bases, leaving 21 bases between them. Germline V gene lookup returns CDR1 SNHLY and CDR2 FYNNEI. The CDR3 reads CASKGLAVSWGNQPQHF. The CDR3 nucleotides read TGTGCCAGCAAGGGCCTAGCGGTCTCCTGGGGCAATCAGCCCCAGCATTTT.

CDR3 in DNA: TGCGCCAGCAGGGGGGTGCTAGTCTCTTCGACCGGGGAGCTGTTTTTT. Its translation is CASRGVLVSSTGELFF. The rearrangement joins TRBV4-1 to TRBJ2-2; either TRBD1 or TRBD2 may supply D (5 bases each). The CDR3 contains 16 residues. Germline-derived CDR1 and CDR2 are MGHRA and YSYEKL. The V end lost 6 bases, the J end lost 5 bases, and 19 bases lay between the germline ends.

This clonotype was seen more than once but under ten times. This rearrangement joins TRBV7-9 to TRBJ2-3, with TRBD2 matching over 13 bases. The V gene's germline CDR1 is SEHNR and CDR2 FQNEAQ (reference sequence). The J segment lost 1 base and the V segment lost 5 bases, leaving 6 bases of the junction unmatched. The CDR3 is 17 residues long. CDR3 DNA: TGTGCCAGCAGCCCGGGACTAGCGGGGTTACGCACAGATACGCAGTATTTT. Its translation: CASSPGLAGLRTDTQYF.

This chain joins TRBV12-3 or TRBV12-4 and TRBJ1-1, with no clear D. V was pared by 4 bases and J by 3 bases, with 15 bases between. The CDR3 has 15 residues. CDR3 sequence reads: CASSSSPQSYTEAFF. The CDR3 DNA reads as TGTGCCAGCAGTTCCAGCCCTCAGTCTTACACTGAAGCTTTCTTT.

CDR3 loop: CASSYGWGGDGYTF. The CDR3 nucleotides are TGTGCCAGCAGTTACGGCTGGGGTGGAGATGGCTACACCTTC. The chain employs TRBV6-5 and TRBJ1-2; D remains ambiguous. CDR1 is MNHEY and CDR2 is SVGAGI in the germline V gene. The CDR3 extends over 14 amino acids. The V end lost 2 bases, the J end lost 6 bases, and 13 bases lay between the germline ends.

The J gene is TRBJ1-5, the V gene TRBV27, with a weak D call TRBD1 (6 bases). The length of the CDR3 is 16 residues. The ends were cut back, 3 bases at V and 8 bases at J, with 20 bases in the middle. The germline V gene has CDR1 MNHEY and CDR2 SMNVEV (reference sequence). CDR3 sequence (DNA): TGTGCCAGCAGTTTGACACCCGACAGGCGAAGGGAGCCCCAGCATTTT. Residues: CASSLTPDRRREPQHF.

The chain links TRBV5-1 to TRBJ2-3; 13 bases agree with TRBD2. The CDR3 covers 15 residues. Germline assignment: CDR1 SGHRS and CDR2 YFSETQ. Trimming removed 7 bases from V and 5 bases from J; junction bases left unmatched: 7. CDR3 coding DNA: TGCGCCAGCGGAGGACTAGCGGGAGTCCAAGATACGCAGTATTTT. Its protein is CASGGLAGVQDTQYF.

The chain links TRBV5-1 to TRBJ2-3, with 11 positions matching TRBD2. CDR1 is SGHRS, CDR2 YFSETQ, per germline. With V trimmed by 0 bases and J by 5 bases, 2 bases remained unmatched. The CDR3 sequence is 15 residues long. CDR3 nucleotides: TGCGCCAGCAGCTTGGAAGGACTAGCGGGAGATACGCAGTATTTT. Amino acid sequence: CASSLEGLAGDTQYF.